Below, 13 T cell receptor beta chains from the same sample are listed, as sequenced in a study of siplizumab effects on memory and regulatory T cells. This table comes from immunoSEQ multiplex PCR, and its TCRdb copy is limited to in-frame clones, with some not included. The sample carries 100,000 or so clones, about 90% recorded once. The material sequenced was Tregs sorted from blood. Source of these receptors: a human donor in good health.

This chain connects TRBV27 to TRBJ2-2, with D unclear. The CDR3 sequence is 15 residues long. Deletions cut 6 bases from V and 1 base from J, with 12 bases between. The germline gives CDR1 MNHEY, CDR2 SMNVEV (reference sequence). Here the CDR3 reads CASRPLRQNTGELFF. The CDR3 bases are TGTGCCAGCAGACCCCTCCGGCAGAACACCGGGGAGCTGTTTTTT.

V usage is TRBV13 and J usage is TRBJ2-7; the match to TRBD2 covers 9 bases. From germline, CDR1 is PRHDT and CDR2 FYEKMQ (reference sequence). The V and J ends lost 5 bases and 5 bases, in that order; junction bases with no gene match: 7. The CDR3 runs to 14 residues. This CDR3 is CASSPRLAGHEQYF. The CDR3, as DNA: TGTGCCAGCAGCCCCCGGCTAGCGGGACACGAGCAGTACTTC.

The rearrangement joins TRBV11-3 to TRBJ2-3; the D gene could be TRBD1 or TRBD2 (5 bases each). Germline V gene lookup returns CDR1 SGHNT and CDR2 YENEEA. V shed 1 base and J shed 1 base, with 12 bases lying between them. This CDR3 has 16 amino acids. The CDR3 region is CASSLGYGAGTDTQYF. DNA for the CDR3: TGTGCCAGCAGCTTAGGCTACGGGGCAGGCACAGATACGCAGTATTTT.

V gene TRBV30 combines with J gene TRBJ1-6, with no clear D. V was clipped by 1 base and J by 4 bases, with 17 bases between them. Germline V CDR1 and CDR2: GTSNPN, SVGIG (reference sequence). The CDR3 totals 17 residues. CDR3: CAWSEKAIDRYNSPLHF. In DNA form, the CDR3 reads TGTGCCTGGAGTGAGAAAGCCATAGATCGTTATAATTCACCCCTCCACTTT.

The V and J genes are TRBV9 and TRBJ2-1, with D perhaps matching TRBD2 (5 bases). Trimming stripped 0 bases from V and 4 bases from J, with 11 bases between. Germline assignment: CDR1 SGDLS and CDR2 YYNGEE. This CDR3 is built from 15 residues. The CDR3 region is CASSVGEPVYNEQFF. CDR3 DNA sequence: TGTGCCAGCAGCGTAGGGGAGCCCGTTTACAATGAGCAGTTCTTC.

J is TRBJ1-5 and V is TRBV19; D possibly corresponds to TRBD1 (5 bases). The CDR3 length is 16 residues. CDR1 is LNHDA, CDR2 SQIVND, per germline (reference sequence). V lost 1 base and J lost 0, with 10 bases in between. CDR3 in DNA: TGTGCCAGTAGTATAGGGGGGGGGAATAGCAATCAGCCCCAGCATTTT. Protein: CASSIGGGNSNQPQHF.

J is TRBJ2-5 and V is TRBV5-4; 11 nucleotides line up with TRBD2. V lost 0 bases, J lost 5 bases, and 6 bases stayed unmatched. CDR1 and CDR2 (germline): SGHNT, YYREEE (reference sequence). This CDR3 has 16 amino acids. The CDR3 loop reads CASSLGSGRADETQYF. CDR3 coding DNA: TGTGCCAGCAGCTTGGGTAGCGGGAGGGCCGATGAGACCCAGTACTTC.

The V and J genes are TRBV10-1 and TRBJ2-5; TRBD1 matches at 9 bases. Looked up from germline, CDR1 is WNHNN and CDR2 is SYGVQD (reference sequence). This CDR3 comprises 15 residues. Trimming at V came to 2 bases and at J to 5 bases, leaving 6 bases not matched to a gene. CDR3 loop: CASSEGIGTGETQYF. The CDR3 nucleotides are TGCGCCAGCAGTGAGGGAATCGGGACAGGGGAGACCCAGTACTTC.

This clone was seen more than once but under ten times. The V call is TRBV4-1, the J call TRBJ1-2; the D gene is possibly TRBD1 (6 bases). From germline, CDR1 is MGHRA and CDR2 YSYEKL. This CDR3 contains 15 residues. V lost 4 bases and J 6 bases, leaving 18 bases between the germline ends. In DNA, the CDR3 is TGCGCCAGCAGCCCCGCCGGGCAGGGGAGACATGGCTACACCTTC. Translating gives CASSPAGQGRHGYTF.

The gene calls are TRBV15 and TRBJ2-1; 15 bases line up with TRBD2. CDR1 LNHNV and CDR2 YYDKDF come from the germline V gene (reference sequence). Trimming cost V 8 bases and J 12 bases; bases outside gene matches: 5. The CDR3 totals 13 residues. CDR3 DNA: TGTGCCACCTCGGGACTAGCGGGAGGCGGGCAGTTCTTC. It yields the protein CATSGLAGGGQFF.

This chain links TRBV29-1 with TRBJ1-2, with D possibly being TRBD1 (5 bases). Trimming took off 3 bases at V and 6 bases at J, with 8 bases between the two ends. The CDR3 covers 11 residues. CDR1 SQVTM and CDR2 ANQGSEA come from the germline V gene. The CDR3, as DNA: TGCAGCGTTGAGGGGGGGGATGGCTACACCTTC. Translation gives CSVEGGDGYTF.

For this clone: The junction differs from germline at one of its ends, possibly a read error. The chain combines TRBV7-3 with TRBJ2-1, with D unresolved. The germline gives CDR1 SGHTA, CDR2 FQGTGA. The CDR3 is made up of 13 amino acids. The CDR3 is CASSLASDNEQFF. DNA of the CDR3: TGTGCCAGCAGCTTAGCCTCCGACAATGAGCAGTTCTTC.

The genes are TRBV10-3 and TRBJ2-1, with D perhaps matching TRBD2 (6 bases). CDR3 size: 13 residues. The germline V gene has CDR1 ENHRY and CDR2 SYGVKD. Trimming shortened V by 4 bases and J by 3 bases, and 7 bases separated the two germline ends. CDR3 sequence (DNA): TGTGCCATCAGTGGGGGGGTCTACAATGAGCAGTTCTTC. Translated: CAISGGVYNEQFF.